Listed here are 18 T cell receptor beta chains from one sample, sequenced in a study of CD8 T cells in Susac syndrome (dated by TCRdb to between 2017 and 2020). Library prep was done by the immunoSEQ multiplex PCR assay. RNA was extracted with the RNeasy kit and roughly 0.5 to 1 ug was reverse transcribed using random hexamers. TCRdb handled the public reads itself, with Q25 trimming in fastp and clone calling in MiXCR, and kept productive beta chains. Every entry covers one CDR3 protein and lists the most common genes and DNA from its rows. This sample has about 150,000 distinct CDR3 sequences in its table, and approximately 95% of those were observed once. In total, the top ten clones hold around 0.12% of the sample. The specimen sequenced was CD4+ T cells from PBMCs. Source of these receptors: a human donor with Susac syndrome.

The chain recombines TRBV5-4 with TRBJ2-1, with D unresolved. This CDR3 has 13 residues. V lost 1 base to trimming and J lost 5 bases, with 7 bases between them. Germline lookup yields CDR1 SGHNT and CDR2 YYREEE (reference sequence). DNA of the CDR3: TGTGCCAGCAGCTTGCTTGCTCACAATGAGCAGTTCTTC. Its translation is CASSLLAHNEQFF.

The rearrangement uses TRBV9 and TRBJ1-1; D is unclear. V was clipped by 3 bases and J by 2 bases, with 8 bases between them. This CDR3 spans 13 amino acids. Germline V gene data show CDR1 as SGDLS and CDR2 as YYNGEE. CDR3 residues: CASSETANTEAFF. As DNA, the CDR3 is TGTGCCAGCAGCGAGACGGCTAACACTGAAGCTTTCTTT.

The CDR3 reads CSARSLPETQYF. Here the CDR3 DNA reads TGCAGTGCCCGGTCCCTACCCGAGACCCAGTACTTC. The chain couples TRBV20-1 to TRBJ2-5; no firm D call. CDR3 size: 12 residues. Germline CDR1 is DFQATT and CDR2 is SNEGSKA (reference sequence). The germline V and J ends were trimmed by 6 bases and 5 bases, with 13 bases remaining between them.

The rearrangement joins TRBV29-1 to TRBJ2-7; D remains unclear. CDR3 size: 14 residues. Germline CDR1 is SQVTM and CDR2 is ANQGSEA. Trimming removed 3 bases at V and 2 bases at J, with 14 bases between. CDR3 amino acids: CSVDKCRVTYEQYV. The CDR3 DNA reads as TGCAGCGTTGATAAGTGTAGGGTCACCTACGAGCAGTACGTC.

The DNA of the CDR3 is TGCAGTGCTACGCGACCTGGGACCGGCCATAGCAATCAGCCCCAGCATTTT. Translation gives CSATRPGTGHSNQPQHF. The gene calls are TRBV20-1 and TRBJ1-5; D is possibly TRBD1 (5 bases). Trimming took 4 bases from V and 0 from J, leaving 19 bases between them. The CDR3 has 17 amino acids. CDR1 and CDR2 (germline): DFQATT, SNEGSKA (reference sequence).

The genes are TRBV4-2 and TRBJ2-1; TRBD2 matches 11 bases. V shed 5 bases and J 6 bases; nucleotides not matched to a gene: 9. Per the germline V gene, CDR1 is LGHNA and CDR2 is YNFKEQ. The CDR3 has 16 amino acids. The CDR3: CASSGIGLAGGNEQFF. As DNA, the CDR3 is TGTGCCAGCAGCGGTATCGGGCTAGCGGGAGGCAATGAGCAGTTCTTC.

The rearrangement links TRBV29-1 to TRBJ1-1; 9 nucleotides align to TRBD1. Per the germline V gene, CDR1 is SQVTM and CDR2 is ANQGSEA. Trimming took 6 bases from V and 5 from J; bases not matched to a gene: 7. The CDR3 has 13 amino acids. The CDR3: CSVSTGGRTEAFF. The CDR3 DNA is TGCAGCGTCTCCACAGGGGGCAGGACTGAAGCTTTCTTT.

CDR3 DNA: TGTGCCAGTAGTGGGCAGGGGTGGGGGAACACTGAAGCTTTCTTT. This sequence encodes CASSGQGWGNTEAFF. The rearrangement links TRBV19 to TRBJ1-1, with D perhaps matching TRBD1 (6 bases). Germline V gene lookup returns CDR1 LNHDA and CDR2 SQIVND (reference sequence). V lost 5 bases to trimming and J lost 1 base, with 14 bases between them. The length of the CDR3 is 15 residues.

The chain employs TRBV3-1 and TRBJ2-1; D unresolved. Germline CDR1 is LGHDT and CDR2 is YNNKEL (reference sequence). This CDR3 comprises 18 residues. V lost 0 bases to trimming and J lost 0 bases, with 15 bases between them. Written as DNA, the CDR3 is TGTGCCAGCAGCCAAGATGCCCTCCTACCCAGCTCCTACAATGAGCAGTTCTTC. Encoded protein: CASSQDALLPSSYNEQFF.

The chain joins TRBV6-2 or TRBV6-3 to TRBJ2-1, with 11 positions matching TRBD2. V dropped 5 bases and J dropped 5; count of bases not matched to a gene: 11. This CDR3 comprises 17 residues. Germline CDR1 MNHEY, CDR2 SVGEGT. CDR3 sequence reads: CASSPFRSGRGHNEQFF. In nucleotides, the CDR3 is TGTGCCAGCAGTCCCTTTCGTAGCGGGAGGGGCCACAATGAGCAGTTCTTC.

The chain employs TRBV15 and TRBJ1-2, with D perhaps matching TRBD1 (5 bases). The V end was cut by 1 base, the J end by 8 bases, with 11 bases between. This CDR3 has 13 amino acids. Germline V CDR1 and CDR2: LNHNV, YYDKDF (reference sequence). The CDR3 sequence: CATSRVGGVGYTF. CDR3 DNA sequence: TGTGCCACCAGCAGAGTTGGGGGGGTCGGCTACACCTTC. The whole variable domain, filled in from reference TRBV15 and TRBJ1-2, reads DAMVIQNPRYQVTQFGKPVTLSCSQTLNHNVMYWYQQKSSQAPKLLFHYYDKDFNNEADTPDNFQSRRPNTSFCFLDIRSPGLGDTAMYLCATSRVGGVGYTFGSGTRLTVV.

This clonotype was detected once. The CDR3 coding sequence is TGCAGCGTTGGTGAGGTCGGGGAGCTGTTTTTT. As protein: CSVGEVGELFF. The chain is built from TRBV29-1 and TRBJ2-2, with D unresolved. The CDR3 sequence is 11 residues long. Per germline, CDR1 SQVTM and CDR2 ANQGSEA. The V end was cut by 4 bases, the J end by 7 bases, with 7 bases between.

The chain carries TRBV9 and TRBJ1-3; D not resolved. Trimming shortened V by 4 bases and J by 0 bases, and 11 bases separated the two germline ends. The germline V gene has CDR1 SGDLS and CDR2 YYNGEE. This CDR3 spans 15 amino acids. The CDR3 spells CASSPQRSSGNTIYF. As DNA, the CDR3 is TGTGCCAGCAGCCCCCAGCGAAGCTCTGGAAACACCATATATTTT.

Only one count was recorded for this clonotype. A read error may account for a junction end that differs from germline. J is TRBJ2-1 and V is TRBV14; no firm D call. The germline V gene encodes CDR1 SGHDN and CDR2 FVKESK. CDR3 length equals 16 residues. The CDR3 DNA sequence: TGTGCCAGCAGACAAGATCCCGTGCCGTCCTACAATGAGCAGTTCTTC. Translating it yields CASRQDPVPSYNEQFF.

This rearrangement joins TRBV5-6 to TRBJ1-2; D is undetermined. V gave up 6 bases and J gave up 4 bases, with 13 bases separating them. CDR1 SGHDT and CDR2 YYEEEE come from the germline V gene. The CDR3 contains 13 residues. This CDR3 is CASTPRRFYGYTF. For the CDR3, the DNA is TGTGCCAGCACCCCACGTCGTTTCTATGGCTACACCTTC.

The rearrangement uses TRBV4-3 and TRBJ1-5, with 7 bases that match TRBD1. This CDR3 contains 15 residues. Germline-derived CDR1 and CDR2 are LGHNA and YSLEER. After removal of 0 bases from V and 5 bases from J, the junction contained 4 bases not matched to a gene. The CDR3 reads CASSQDLDRDQPQHF. The CDR3 nucleotides are TGCGCCAGCAGCCAAGATCTTGACAGGGATCAGCCCCAGCATTTT.

This chain links TRBV7-2 with TRBJ2-3; 12 bases are a match to TRBD2. Unmatched junction bases numbered 6, after V lost 3 bases and J lost 5 bases. Germline CDR1 is SGHTA and CDR2 is FQGNSA. This CDR3 is built from 16 residues. The chain's CDR3 is CASSFLAGGSVDTQYF. CDR3 bases: TGTGCCAGCAGCTTCCTAGCGGGAGGGTCCGTAGATACGCAGTATTTT.

In its sample, this clonotype was seen once. The chain couples TRBV5-1 to TRBJ1-5, with TRBD1 as a possible D gene (5 bases). V was pared by 0 bases and J by 7 bases, with 14 bases between. The V gene's germline CDR1 is SGHRS and CDR2 YFSETQ. The length of the CDR3 is 15 residues. The CDR3 reads CASSLASTVDQPQHF. The CDR3 DNA reads TGCGCCAGCAGCTTGGCCTCGACAGTTGACCAGCCCCAGCATTTT.